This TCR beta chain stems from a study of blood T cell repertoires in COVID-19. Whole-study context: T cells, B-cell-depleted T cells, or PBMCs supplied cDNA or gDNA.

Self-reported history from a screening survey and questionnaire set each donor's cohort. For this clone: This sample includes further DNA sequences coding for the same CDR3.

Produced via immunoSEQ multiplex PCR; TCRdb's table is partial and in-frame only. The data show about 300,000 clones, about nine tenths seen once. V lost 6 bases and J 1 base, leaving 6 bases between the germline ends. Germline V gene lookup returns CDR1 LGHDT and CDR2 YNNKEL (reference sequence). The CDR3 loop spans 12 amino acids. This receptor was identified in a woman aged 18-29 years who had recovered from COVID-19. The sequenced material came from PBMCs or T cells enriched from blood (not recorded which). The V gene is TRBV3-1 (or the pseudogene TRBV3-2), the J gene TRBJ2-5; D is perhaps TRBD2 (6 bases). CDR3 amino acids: CASRGLQETQYF. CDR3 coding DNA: TGTGCCAGCAGGGGACTCCAAGAGACCCAGTACTTC.